This T cell receptor (beta chain) is drawn from a study of beta chain features in type 1 diabetes (dated by TCRdb to 2016 to 2018). Looking at the study overall: No differences in mean age, gender distribution, total cell number or subset yield were found between patients and healthy donors. A total of around 110,000,000 sorted cells were examined across all samples, and RNA yield correlated strongly with the number of cells per subset. In the study, recently diagnosed type 1 diabetes patients and matched healthy donors were compared on the TCRB repertoires of their sorted circulating CD4+ T cell subsets. Regulatory and stem cell-like memory subsets were isolated from only 8 patients and roughly 8 healthy donors, whereas naive and central memory subsets came from all 30 or so donors. The full study reports these points: The naive, central memory and regulatory TCRB repertoires appeared to resemble one another more closely among patients than among healthy donors. Because the HLA sub-analyses included only small numbers of individuals, any influence of HLA type on TCRB rearrangement was left unresolved. At VDJ recombination sites, type 1 diabetes patients had fewer insertions and more deleted nucleotides, which implies abnormalities in thymic rearrangement. Shorter templates might be favored by PCR, yet because patient and control samples were amplified and corrected together, any such skew would affect both groups equally. Because cDNA rather than genomic DNA was sequenced, highly expressing activated cells could have been over-represented, although no difference in activation and CD3 levels was found between groups. A moderate but significant shortening of TCRB CDR3 length was observed in type 1 diabetes patients in all four CD4+ subsets.

Each donor gave one peripheral blood draw, averaging about 120 mL, which was collected into heparinised tubes. Using a panel that included CD45RO, CCR7, CD25, CD127, CD95 and CD27, naive, central memory, regulatory and stem cell-like memory CD4+ T cells were sorted on a BD FACSAria II. Every sorted population had a purity above 95%. PBMCs were isolated right away by Lymphoprep density gradient centrifugation and were stained directly, without culture. To minimize batch effects, samples were stained and sorted in pairs, one healthy donor with one patient per experiment. The germline V gene encodes CDR1 SGDLS and CDR2 YYNGEE. The CDR3 goes from the cysteine to the phenylalanine over 15 residues. Only the CDR3 part of the read is kept: 45 bases, read in frame from the first base. The V end loses 0 bases and the J end loses 3 bases, and a stretch of 12 bases separates them. The entire amount of isolated RNA was reverse transcribed using the High Capacity cDNA Reverse Transcription Kit, so the sequenced TCRB transcripts were expressed ones. Deep immunoSEQ sequencing was performed on naive, central memory and regulatory T cell samples, with an average of roughly 3.6 million total reads per sample. Sorted cells were lysed in RLT buffer and RNA was extracted with DNase-treated RNeasy Micro or Mini kits, depending on cell number. Each cell subset was processed separately to prevent cross-contamination, with patient and healthy donor samples processed together. The immunoSEQ multiplex PCR was used to amplify TCRB sequences from cDNA, yielding 87-bp fragments that span the CDR3 region. The amplicons were sequenced using the Illumina HiSeq platform. The paper's processing steps were these. PCR bias was computationally corrected using synthetic template baselines, reads within Hamming distance 2 were collapsed, and singletons that could not be merged were discarded. Reads were aligned against IMGT to assign V, D and J genes, CDR3 length and insertions or deletions at six rearrangement sites. Within each subset, clonotype counts were normalized to sorted cell number, and only after that were true diversity and Gini coefficients computed with the tcR R package. The overlap coefficient, calculated on TCRB nucleotide sequences, was used to measure repertoire sharing. TCRdb obtained this table from immuneACCESS and retained in-frame rearrangements with V and J assigned. These tables miss some clones; where compared with another copy, unresolved V genes account for less than half of the shortfall, and the remainder is unexplained. V and J calls and clone size come straight from that table; D and trimming were deduced from the DNA. The sample profile shows about 120,000 clones; roughly 17% of them were found once. The ten top clones hold about 2.4% of the sample.

A remark on this clone: The antigen it binds to is not known. No per-base quality is available; no much larger clone lies one base away.

Material: central memory CD4+ T cells from blood. This sequence originates from a man younger than 35 with type 1 diabetes. Here the chain combines TRBV9 and TRBJ1-1, with no confidently assigned D gene. The CDR3 region has the sequence CASSVDPKTDTEAFF. The DNA sequence is given as TGTGCCAGCAGCGTAGACCCGAAAACCGACACTGAAGCTTTCTTT. The entire variable domain, with the stretches around the CDR3 drawn from the reference TRBV9 and TRBJ1-1 proteins, is DSGVTQTPKHLITATGQRVTLRCSPRSGDLSVYWYQQSLDQGLQFLIQYYNGEERAKGNILERFSAQQFPDLHSELNLSSLELGDSALYFCASSVDPKTDTEAFFGQGTRLTVV.